The TCR beta chain described here comes from a study of T cells in Graves' hyperthyroidism and ophthalmopathy (dated by TCRdb to between 2018 and 2021). Concerning the study at large: Peripheral blood was sampled at the time of initial diagnosis, prior to any treatment. In addition, the study compared T-cell repertoires in thyroid tissue and in blood from over 5 Graves' hyperthyroidism patients. Whether ophthalmopathy could be predicted prospectively was tested in an independent validation cohort made up of fewer than 20 hyperthyroidism patients plus 17 patients who later progressed to ophthalmopathy. The approximately 90 discovery patients were randomly split 7:3 into training and test sets. A discovery cohort of about a hundred patients, 43 with Graves' ophthalmopathy and about 58 with stable Graves' hyperthyroidism, was used to find distinguishing TCR V-J signatures. After sampling, hyperthyroidism patients received methimazole starting at 30 mg daily, and ophthalmopathy patients received high-dose intravenous methylprednisolone. TCR Vbeta CDR3 sequencing of 135 peripheral blood samples (under 45 ophthalmopathy, some 75 hyperthyroidism and roughly 17 progressor patients) is reported in the paper.

According to the germline V gene (reference sequence), CDR1 reads DFQATT and CDR2 reads SNEGSKA. The junction shows trimming of 1 base on V and 5 bases on J, plus 6 bases between the germline ends. Its CDR3 holds 12 amino acids, cysteine through phenylalanine. The retained sequence is limited to the CDR3, 36 bases, with the frame set at the first base. The TCR beta CDR3 regions were amplified from the RNA transcripts. For the first round of RT-PCR on the TCR CDR3, the HTBI primer set was used together with the Qiagen OneStep RT-PCR kit. Libraries were constructed in a second round of multiplex PCR, after which size selection and purification were carried out. Sequencing of the libraries was done on an Illumina HiSeq2000 using paired-end 100 bp reads. In the paper's pipeline: SOAPnuke was used to process the raw data, throwing out any read that contained adapters or uncalled bases, had a mean Phred below 15, or lacked an exact constant-primer or identifier match. COPE v1.2.5 was used to merge the high-quality paired reads, and each unique nucleotide sequence was defined as a clonotype. MiTCR v1.1 was used to align clonotypes to the IMGT TRBV, TRBD and TRBJ reference segments. The analysis was restricted to V-J combinations with a frequency above 0.0001, which together covered roughly 99% of the repertoires. The TCS score was defined as the ratio of F50 (clonal expansion) to E x V (chaos), calculated using BLOSUM62-based TCRdist between CDR3 peptides within each V-J. Welch's t-statistics and random forest reduced 500 to 650 V-J features to about 13, which were used in a naive Bayes classifier (R e1071). TCRdb itself trimmed the public reads at Q25 with fastp, ran MiXCR and retained productive beta chains. Records with the same CDR3 protein are collapsed into one entry carrying the most frequent genes and DNA. These V and J calls rely on TCRdb rather than the paper's analysis. In this sample the table shows under 400,000 distinct CDR3 sequences, 15% to 20% of which occur a single time. The ten largest make up about 14% of the sample.

This clonotype occurred many times. No cognate antigen has been identified for it. Within one base of it there is no much larger clone, and no base qualities were kept. Moderately to severely active disease, a Clinical Activity Score of at least 3, a NOSPECS grade of at least 4, and a duration under 3 months were present in ophthalmopathy patients. Any patient with an uncontrolled infection, another autoimmune disease, pregnancy or lactation was excluded. Diagnoses were established on the basis of clinical symptoms, serum thyroxine and TRAb, thyroid ultrasound, and orbital computed tomography. PBMCs were separated from roughly 10 ml of fresh peripheral blood using Ficoll-Paque density gradient centrifugation. Trizol reagent was used to extract total RNA, and RNA quality was then checked on an Agilent 2100 Bioanalyzer. Study-wide findings and limitations: No statistical method was used to fix the sample size in advance, and group allocation was not hidden from the investigators. During validation, the model predicted progression to ophthalmopathy a median of about 6.5 months ahead of onset, with roughly 65% sensitivity and around 72% specificity. Blood samples also contained most of the expanded thyroid clonotypes (frequency above 0.001), which suggests that blood repertoires may reflect thyroid immune responses. In cross-validation, a model built on a 13 V-J signature told ophthalmopathy apart from stable hyperthyroidism with less than 90% sensitivity and around 81% specificity, and in testing the same model reached 80%/75%.

This clonotype originated in a woman in her 40s with Graves' ophthalmopathy. The sequenced sample consisted of blood. The rearrangement combines TRBV20-1 with TRBJ1-5; the D gene cannot be named for sure. The sequenced DNA is TGCAGTGCTAGAGGATTGGATCAGCCCCAGCATTTT. It specifies CSARGLDQPQHF.